The present T cell receptor beta chain was sequenced within a study of blood T cell repertoires in COVID-19. Study context: The United States, Italy and Spain supplied acute and convalescent COVID-19 samples. PBMCs, B-cell-depleted T cells, or T cells were the source of the cDNA or gDNA that made up the material.

Per the study methods: Estimates of nucleated cell counts were drawn from the amplification of reference gene primers. This table comes from immunoSEQ multiplex PCR, and its TCRdb copy is limited to in-frame clones, with some not included. V and J calls and clone size are as listed in that table; D and trimming were resolved from the DNA. The data show over 150,000 clones, approximately 80% seen once. From germline, CDR1 is SGHRS and CDR2 YFSETQ. The CDR3 runs to 13 residues. Trimming left V 6 bases short and J 0 bases short, with 10 bases between. The chain carries TRBV5-1 and TRBJ2-7; D perhaps matches TRBD1 (5 bases). Sequences were obtained from peripheral blood. This receptor was obtained from a woman in her sixties or seventies with acute or convalescent COVID-19. The CDR3 DNA reads as TGCGCCAGCACCCCGACAGACTCCTACGAGCAGTACTTC. It encodes CASTPTDSYEQYF.